The clone carrying this T cell receptor (beta chain) has at least ten counts. This sample is part of a study of regulatory T cells in long-lasting Graves disease. Combining iRepertoire HTBI primers with Arm-PCR of CDR3 regions, the authors built TCR beta libraries. TCRdb re-analysed the multiplex PCR reads in MiXCR, keeping a single row per CDR3 protein. The sample includes some 460,000 distinct CDR3 sequences, 16% seen only once; the top ten take over 9%. The J segment lost 4 bases and the V segment lost 2 bases, leaving 3 bases of the junction unmatched. This CDR3 region has 14 residues. In germline, CDR1 is DFQATT, CDR2 SNEGSKA (reference sequence). Time point described: newly diagnosed GD, antithyroid drugs for less than 3 months. PBMC RNA served as the TCR library source. Per American Thyroid Association guidelines, Graves' disease was diagnosed. The same data also went into a second study, on T cells in Graves' hyperthyroidism and ophthalmopathy.

This chain links TRBV20-1 with TRBJ2-3; 10 bases fit TRBD2. The sequencing here drew on peripheral blood mononuclear cells (PBMCs), taken at new diagnosis, from a patient treated with antithyroid drugs. The sequence was obtained from a man aged 40-49 years with Graves disease. This CDR3 is CSARPSGSPDTQYF. In DNA form, the CDR3 reads TGCAGTGCTAGACCTAGCGGGAGCCCAGATACGCAGTATTTT.